Shown below are 23 T cell receptor beta chains from a single sample sequenced in a study of OX40 agonist ivuxolimab in advanced cancers. Sequencing used immunoSEQ multiplex PCR; TCRdb keeps in-frame clones, though not all of them. This sample has approximately 61,000 clones; around 89% occur once, and the top ten carry approximately 20%. Sequenced material: CD4+ or CD8+ T cells sorted from blood, taken in a trial of the OX40 agonist ivuxolimab. Source of these receptors: an adult with an advanced solid tumor such as melanoma, head and neck, liver or kidney cancer.

This chain links TRBV15 with TRBJ2-1; 12 bases line up with TRBD2. CDR3 length: 16 amino acids. V lost 1 base, J lost 8 bases, and 6 bases stayed unmatched. CDR1 LNHNV and CDR2 YYDKDF come from the germline V gene (reference sequence). This CDR3 reads CATSRGAGTSGHEQFF. The CDR3 DNA reads as TGTGCCACCAGCAGAGGGGCGGGGACTAGCGGGCATGAGCAGTTCTTC.

The rearrangement uses TRBV27 and TRBJ2-6; D uncertain. The germline V gene encodes CDR1 MNHEY and CDR2 SMNVEV (reference sequence). This CDR3 comprises 14 residues. Trimming removed 8 bases from V and 3 bases from J, with 11 bases in between. The DNA of the CDR3 is TGTGCCAGCGCCCCATTGGGTGGGGCCAACGTCCTGACTTTC. Residues: CASAPLGGANVLTF.

The V gene is TRBV27, the J gene TRBJ1-1, with D hard to call. CDR1 is MNHEY, CDR2 SMNVEV, per germline (reference sequence). Trimming removed 5 bases from V and 5 bases from J, with 15 bases in between. CDR3 length: 14 residues. The CDR3 is CASSLWAGETEAFF. The DNA for the CDR3 is TGTGCCAGCAGTCTGTGGGCCGGGGAGACTGAAGCTTTCTTT.

Concerning this clone: The identical CDR3 is also encoded by other nucleotide sequences in the sample. The chain has TRBV28 and TRBJ1-5; 9 nucleotides line up with TRBD1. Germline values: CDR1 MDHEN, CDR2 SYDVKM. This CDR3 contains 13 residues. J gave up 2 bases and V 9 bases, and 2 bases lay outside the gene matches. The CDR3, as DNA: TGTGCCAGTCGGGACAGGGGCAATCAGCCCCAGCATTTT. It yields the protein CASRDRGNQPQHF.

The gene calls are TRBV4-3 and TRBJ2-3; 9 bases align to TRBD2. Germline lookup yields CDR1 LGHNA and CDR2 YSLEER. The CDR3 covers 15 residues. Trimming cost V 0 bases and J 7 bases; bases outside gene matches: 5. CDR3 loop: CASSQDAGGANTQYF. The CDR3 DNA reads as TGCGCCAGCAGCCAAGATGCGGGAGGGGCAAATACGCAGTATTTT.

This sequence joins TRBV28 and TRBJ2-1; 12 bases match TRBD2. CDR3 size: 15 residues. Germline V gene sequence: CDR1 MDHEN, CDR2 SYDVKM. The trim removed 2 bases at V and 7 bases at J, leaving 3 bases unmatched. Written as DNA, the CDR3 is TGTGCCAGCAGTTTAGGGCTAGCGGGAGGGAATGAGCAGTTCTTC. It translates to CASSLGLAGGNEQFF.

There are many counts of this clone. The V gene is TRBV6-1, the J gene TRBJ2-3; D may be TRBD1 (6 bases). Trimming took off 6 bases at V and 2 bases at J, with 9 bases between the two ends. CDR3 length: 13 residues. Looked up from germline, CDR1 is MNHNS and CDR2 is SASEGT. CDR3 sequence (DNA): TGTGCCAGCAGACAGGGCAACACAGATACGCAGTATTTT. Protein product: CASRQGNTDTQYF.

The chain recombines TRBV19 with TRBJ2-3; D is perhaps TRBD1 (6 bases). This CDR3 has 13 amino acids. Germline CDR1 is LNHDA and CDR2 is SQIVND (reference sequence). Deletions cut 10 bases from V and 2 bases from J, with 13 bases between. The CDR3 DNA reads TGTGCCACGGAAGACAGGCACACAGATACGCAGTATTTT. This codes for CATEDRHTDTQYF.

The chain links TRBV7-8 to TRBJ2-1, with 7 bases lining up with TRBD2. The V and J ends lost 5 bases and 4 bases, in that order; junction bases with no gene match: 5. There are 14 residues in the CDR3. Germline V CDR1 and CDR2: SGHVS, FQNEAQ. This CDR3 reads CASSPGTIYNEQFF. The CDR3 nucleotides read TGTGCCAGCAGCCCCGGGACTATTTACAATGAGCAGTTCTTC.

This sequence joins TRBV7-3 and TRBJ2-5; perhaps TRBD1 as D (6 bases). Per germline, CDR1 SGHTA and CDR2 FQGTGA. The CDR3 has 15 residues. Trimming removed 5 bases from V and 2 bases from J, with 15 bases in between. CDR3 amino acids: CASSPMVGGQETQYF. The CDR3 DNA reads as TGTGCCAGCAGCCCCATGGTAGGGGGACAAGAGACCCAGTACTTC.

The chain is built from TRBV15 and TRBJ2-1; D possibly matches TRBD1 or TRBD2 (5 bases each). Germline lookup yields CDR1 LNHNV and CDR2 YYDKDF (reference sequence). V was shortened by 1 base and J by 9 bases, with 13 bases between the two germline ends. The CDR3 consists of 14 residues. This chain's CDR3 is CATSRAEGTGEQFF. The CDR3 bases are TGTGCCACCAGCAGAGCTGAAGGGACCGGTGAGCAGTTCTTC.

Worth noting for this clone: One junction end does not reproduce the germline sequence, and a read error may be involved. The V call is TRBV4-1, the J call TRBJ1-1, with TRBD1 identical over 12 bases. Germline CDR1 is MGHRA and CDR2 is YSYEKL. CDR3 length: 16 residues. Here the CDR3 DNA reads TGCGCCAGCAGTCAAGGGACAGGGGGCGCGGACACTGAAGCTTTCTTT. It encodes CASSQGTGGADTEAFF.

The chain is built from TRBV19 and TRBJ2-1, with 7 bases identical to TRBD2. CDR1 and CDR2 (germline): LNHDA, SQIVND (reference sequence). V trimming: 3 bases; J trimming: 7 bases; junction bases outside the gene matches: 15. The CDR3 has 17 residues. The CDR3 loop is CASSILPLGEGINEQFF. CDR3 DNA: TGTGCCAGTAGTATCCTCCCCCTAGGGGAGGGGATTAATGAGCAGTTCTTC.

Turning to this clone: Germline is not matched at one junction end, which may reflect a read error. DNA of the CDR3: TGTGCCAGCAGTGAATATAGAGGACAGGGCTTC. Protein sequence: CASSEYRGQGF. The V and J genes are TRBV2 and TRBJ2-7; 8 bases fit TRBD1. The CDR3 is 11 residues long. Germline CDR1 and CDR2: SNHLY and FYNNEI.

V gene TRBV19 combines with J gene TRBJ2-1; D gene ambiguous. The germline gives CDR1 LNHDA, CDR2 SQIVND (reference sequence). V dropped 3 bases and J dropped 7 bases, with 13 bases sitting between them. The CDR3 runs 14 residues. This CDR3 is CASSIGGVVNEQFF. The DNA for the CDR3 is TGTGCCAGTAGTATCGGTGGGGTTGTTAATGAGCAGTTCTTC.

This chain uses TRBV10-3 with TRBJ1-5; no reliable D call. This CDR3 region has 12 residues. The V gene's germline CDR1 is ENHRY and CDR2 SYGVKD. The germline V and J ends were trimmed by 8 bases and 4 bases, with 9 bases remaining between them. For the CDR3, the DNA is TGTGCCATCGGGCAGGATAATCAGCCCCAGCATTTT. Its protein product is CAIGQDNQPQHF.

The chain combines TRBV11-2 with TRBJ2-3; no clear D gene. V lost 1 base, J lost 4 bases, and 6 bases lay in between. Germline V gene sequence: CDR1 SGHAT, CDR2 FQNNGV. The CDR3 totals 13 residues. This CDR3 reads CASSLADPDTQYF. The CDR3 nucleotides read TGTGCCAGCAGCTTAGCCGACCCAGATACGCAGTATTTT.

The chain recombines TRBV6-5 with TRBJ1-2; weak D call: TRBD1 (6 bases). Germline CDR1 and CDR2: MNHEY and SVGAGI. The CDR3 is 14 amino acids. The V end lost 3 bases, the J end lost 7 bases, and 15 bases lay between the germline ends. CDR3 amino acids: CASSYEGGRSGYTF. The CDR3 DNA sequence: TGTGCCAGCAGTTATGAAGGGGGGCGCAGTGGCTACACCTTC.

V gene TRBV28 combines with J gene TRBJ2-5; no clear D. The V and J ends lost 7 bases and 0 bases respectively, with 15 bases between them. The germline CDR1 and CDR2 sequences are MDHEN and SYDVKM. This CDR3 is 15 amino acids long. Written as DNA, the CDR3 is TGTGCCAGCACTCCTGGACGGTGGAACCAAGAGACCCAGTACTTC. Its protein product is CASTPGRWNQETQYF.

The chain links TRBV7-2 to TRBJ2-7; D may match TRBD1 or TRBD2 (5 bases each). Per the germline V gene, CDR1 is SGHTA and CDR2 is FQGNSA. CDR3 length: 13 residues. Trimming removed 5 bases at V and 3 bases at J, with 11 bases between. Here the CDR3 DNA reads TGTGCCAGCAGCCTGGGACCGAACTACGAGCAGTACTTC. Protein sequence: CASSLGPNYEQYF.

The chain carries TRBV5-5 and TRBJ1-5; D is ambiguous. This CDR3 has 14 residues. The V end was cut by 5 bases, the J end by 2 bases, with 11 bases between. The V gene's germline CDR1 is SGHKS and CDR2 YYEKEE (reference sequence). CDR3 DNA: TGTGCCAGCAGGGGTCAAGGAGGCAATCAGCCCCAGCATTTT. Protein: CASRGQGGNQPQHF.

The chain combines TRBV5-1 with TRBJ2-5; D remains unclear. This CDR3 is built from 13 residues. The V and J ends lost 4 bases and 3 bases respectively, with 10 bases between them. The germline CDR1 and CDR2 sequences are SGHRS and YFSETQ. CDR3 DNA: TGCGCCAGCAGCGGGTATCAAAAAGAGACCCAGTACTTC. Translation: CASSGYQKETQYF. Supplemented by reference TRBV5-1 and TRBJ2-5, the full variable domain reads KAGVTQTPRYLIKTRGQQVTLSCSPISGHRSVSWYQQTPGQGLQFLFEYFSETQRNKGNFPGRFSGRQFSNSRSEMNVSTLELGDSALYLCASSGYQKETQYFGPGTRLLVL.

This clone is labeled as medium-sized. The chain employs TRBV28 and TRBJ2-2; no definite D call. The CDR3 has 16 residues. The V gene lost 6 bases and the J gene lost 6 bases, with 20 bases spanning the gap. Looked up from germline, CDR1 is MDHEN and CDR2 is SYDVKM. The DNA of the CDR3 is TGTGCCAGCAGCCCTCTGGGTGGGGTTGCCCCCGGGGAGCTGTTTTTT. This codes for CASSPLGGVAPGELFF.